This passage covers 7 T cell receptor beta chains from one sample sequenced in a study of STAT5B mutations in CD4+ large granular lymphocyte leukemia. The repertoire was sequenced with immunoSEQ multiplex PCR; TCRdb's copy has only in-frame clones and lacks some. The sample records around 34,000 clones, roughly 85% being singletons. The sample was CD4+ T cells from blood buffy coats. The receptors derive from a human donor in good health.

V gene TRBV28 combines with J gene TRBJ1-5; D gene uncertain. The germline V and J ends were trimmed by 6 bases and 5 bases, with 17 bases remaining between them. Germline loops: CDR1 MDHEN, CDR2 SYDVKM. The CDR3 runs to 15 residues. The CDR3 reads CASRDGRIGYQPQHF. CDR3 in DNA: TGTGCCAGCAGGGACGGACGGATAGGGTATCAGCCCCAGCATTTT.

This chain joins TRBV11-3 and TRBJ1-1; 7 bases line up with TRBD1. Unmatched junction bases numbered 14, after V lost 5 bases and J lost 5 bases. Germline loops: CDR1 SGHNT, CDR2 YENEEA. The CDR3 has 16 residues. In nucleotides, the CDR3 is TGTGCCAGCAGCACCCGTCGGACAGGCGTATGGACTGAAGCTTTCTTT. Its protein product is CASSTRRTGVWTEAFF.

The CDR3 nucleotides read TGTGCCAGCAGTGGACAGGGTCCGGATCAGCCCCAGCATTTT. The encoded protein is CASSGQGPDQPQHF. V is TRBV2 and J is TRBJ1-5; 7 bases are a match to TRBD1. In germline, CDR1 is SNHLY, CDR2 FYNNEI. With V trimmed by 4 bases and J by 5 bases, 5 bases remained unmatched. This CDR3 contains 14 residues.

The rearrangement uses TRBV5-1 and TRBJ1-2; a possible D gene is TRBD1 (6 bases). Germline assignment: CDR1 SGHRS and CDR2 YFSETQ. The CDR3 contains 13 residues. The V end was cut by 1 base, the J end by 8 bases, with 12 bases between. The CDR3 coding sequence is TGCGCCAGCAGCTTGAGGGCAGGGGCGGGCTACACCTTC. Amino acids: CASSLRAGAGYTF.

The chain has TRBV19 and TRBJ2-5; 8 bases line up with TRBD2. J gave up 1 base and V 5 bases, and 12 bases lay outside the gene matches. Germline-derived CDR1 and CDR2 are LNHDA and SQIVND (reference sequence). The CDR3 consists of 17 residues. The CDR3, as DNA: TGTGCCAGTAGTCTGGGGGGATTGGCGGGGGGCCAAGAGACCCAGTACTTC. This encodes CASSLGGLAGGQETQYF.

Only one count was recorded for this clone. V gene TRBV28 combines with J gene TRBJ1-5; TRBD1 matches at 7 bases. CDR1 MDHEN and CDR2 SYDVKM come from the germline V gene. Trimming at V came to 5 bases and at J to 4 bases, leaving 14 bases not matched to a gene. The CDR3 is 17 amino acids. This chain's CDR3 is CASSPLGSQQGNQPQHF. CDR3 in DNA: TGTGCCAGCAGTCCCCTTGGTTCCCAACAGGGGAATCAGCCCCAGCATTTT.

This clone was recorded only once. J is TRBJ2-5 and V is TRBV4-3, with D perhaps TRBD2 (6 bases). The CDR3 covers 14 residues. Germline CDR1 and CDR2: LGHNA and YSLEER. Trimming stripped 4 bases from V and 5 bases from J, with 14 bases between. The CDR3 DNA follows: TGCGCCAGCAGCCCGCTAGGCGGAGGGGAGACCCAGTACTTC. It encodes CASSPLGGGETQYF.